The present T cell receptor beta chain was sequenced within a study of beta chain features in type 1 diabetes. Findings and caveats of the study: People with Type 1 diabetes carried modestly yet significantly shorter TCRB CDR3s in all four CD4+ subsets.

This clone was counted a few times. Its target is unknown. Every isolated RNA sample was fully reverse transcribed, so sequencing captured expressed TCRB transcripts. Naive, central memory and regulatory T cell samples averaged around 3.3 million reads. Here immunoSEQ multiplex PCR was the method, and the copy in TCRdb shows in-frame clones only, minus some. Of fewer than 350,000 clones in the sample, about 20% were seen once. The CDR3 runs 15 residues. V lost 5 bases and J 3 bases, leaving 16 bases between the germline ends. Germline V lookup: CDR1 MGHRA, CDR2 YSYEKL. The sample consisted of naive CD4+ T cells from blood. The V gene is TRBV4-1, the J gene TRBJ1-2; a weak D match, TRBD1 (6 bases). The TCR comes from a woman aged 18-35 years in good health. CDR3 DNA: TGCGCCAGCAGCTCGCCGGTCAGGGGTGACTATGGCTACACCTTC. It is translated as CASSSPVRGDYGYTF.